This T cell receptor (beta chain) was sequenced in a study of T-cell reconstitution after alpha-beta-depleted transplantation in children. Findings of the study overall: At the one-year point after transplant, T-cell counts and TCRbeta diversity were found to come mostly from T cells that had been newly produced. The origin of alpha-beta T cells about two months after transplant was reportedly several hundred expanded graft clones. It was surviving recipient T cells and thymic progenitors that gave some patients high TCRbeta diversity at day 60.

Germline V lookup: CDR1 LGHNA, CDR2 YSLEER. The CDR3 spans 12 residues. A remark on this clonotype: Its specificity is unknown. A much larger clone sits a single nucleotide away, making a read error possible.

As it was prepared, the TCRbeta library received unique molecular identifiers. Each CDR3 protein gets one entry after TCRdb re-called the PCR reads with MiXCR. There are about 200,000 distinct CDR3 sequences in the sample; roughly 6% occur only once, and around 4.1% lies in the top ten. This chain joins TRBV4-3 and TRBJ2-2; 7 positions match TRBD2. The sequence was collected from a girl under two years old with combined immunodeficiency, due to receive a stem cell transplant. Specimen: PBMCs, collected before TCRalphabeta/CD19-depleted stem cell transplant. The DNA for the CDR3 is TGCGCCAGCAGCCCACGGGCGGGGGAGGTGTTTTTT. This sequence encodes CASSPRAGEVFF.